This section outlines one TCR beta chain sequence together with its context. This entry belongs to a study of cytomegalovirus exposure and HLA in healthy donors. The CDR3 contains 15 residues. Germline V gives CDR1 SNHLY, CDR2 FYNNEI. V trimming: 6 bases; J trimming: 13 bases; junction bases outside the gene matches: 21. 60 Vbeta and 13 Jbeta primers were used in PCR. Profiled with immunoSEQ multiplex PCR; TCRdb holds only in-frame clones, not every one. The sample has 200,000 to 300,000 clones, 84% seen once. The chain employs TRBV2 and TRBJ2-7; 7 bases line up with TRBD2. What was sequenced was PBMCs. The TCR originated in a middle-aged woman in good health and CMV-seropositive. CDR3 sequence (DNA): TGTGCCAGCAGACTCGAGTGGGCCGAGGCGAGCGGGGATTACTTC. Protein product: CASRLEWAEASGDYF.